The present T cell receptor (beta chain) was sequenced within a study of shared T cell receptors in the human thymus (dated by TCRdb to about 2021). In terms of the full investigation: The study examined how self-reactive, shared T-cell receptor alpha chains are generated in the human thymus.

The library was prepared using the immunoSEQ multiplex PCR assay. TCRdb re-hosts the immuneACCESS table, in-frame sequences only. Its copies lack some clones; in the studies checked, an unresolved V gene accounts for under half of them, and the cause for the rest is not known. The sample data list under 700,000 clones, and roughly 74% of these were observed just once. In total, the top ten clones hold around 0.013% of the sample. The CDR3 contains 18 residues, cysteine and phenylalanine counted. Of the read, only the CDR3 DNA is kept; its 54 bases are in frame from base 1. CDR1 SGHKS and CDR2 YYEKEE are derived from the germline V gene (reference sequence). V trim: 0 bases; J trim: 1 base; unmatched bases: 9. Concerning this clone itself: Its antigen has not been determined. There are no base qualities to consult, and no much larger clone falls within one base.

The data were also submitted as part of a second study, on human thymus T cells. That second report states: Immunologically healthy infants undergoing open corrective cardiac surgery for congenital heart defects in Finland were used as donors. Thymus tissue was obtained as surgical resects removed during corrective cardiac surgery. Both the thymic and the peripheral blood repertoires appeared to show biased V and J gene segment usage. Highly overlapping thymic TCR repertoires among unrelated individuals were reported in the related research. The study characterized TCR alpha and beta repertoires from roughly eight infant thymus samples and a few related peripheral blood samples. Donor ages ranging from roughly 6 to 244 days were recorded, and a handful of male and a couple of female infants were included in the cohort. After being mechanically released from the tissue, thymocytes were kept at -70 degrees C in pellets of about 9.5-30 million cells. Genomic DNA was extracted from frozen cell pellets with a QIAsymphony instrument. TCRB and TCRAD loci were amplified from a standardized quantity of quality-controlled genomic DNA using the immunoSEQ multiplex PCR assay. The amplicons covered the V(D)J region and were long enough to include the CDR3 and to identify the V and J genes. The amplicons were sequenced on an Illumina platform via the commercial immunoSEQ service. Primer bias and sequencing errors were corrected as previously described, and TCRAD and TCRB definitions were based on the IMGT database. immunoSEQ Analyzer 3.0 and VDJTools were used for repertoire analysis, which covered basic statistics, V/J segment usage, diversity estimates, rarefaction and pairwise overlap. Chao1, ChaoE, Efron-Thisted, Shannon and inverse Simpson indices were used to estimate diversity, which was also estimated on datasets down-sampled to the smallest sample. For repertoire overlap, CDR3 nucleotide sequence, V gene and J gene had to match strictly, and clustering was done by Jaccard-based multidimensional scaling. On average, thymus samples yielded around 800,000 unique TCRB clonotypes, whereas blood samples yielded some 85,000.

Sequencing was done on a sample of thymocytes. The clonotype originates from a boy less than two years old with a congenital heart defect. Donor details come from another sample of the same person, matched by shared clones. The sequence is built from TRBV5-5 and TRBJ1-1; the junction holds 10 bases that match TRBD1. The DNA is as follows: TGTGCCAGCAGCTTGGTGGGAGGGACAGGGGCCTCGAACACTGAAGCTTTCTTT. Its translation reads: CASSLVGGTGASNTEAFF.